The 23 T cell receptor beta chains below were found in one sample sequenced in a study of blood T cells in healthy people across ages. Next came a second PCR, run for about 7 to 12 cycles, which used a sample-barcoded 5' primer along with a J-beta primer mix. TCRdb re-called the 5' RACE reads with MiXCR, one entry per CDR3 protein. The table shows fewer than 900,000 distinct CDR3 sequences, with 45% to 50% occurring only once. The source material was blood. Receptor source: a woman aged 60-75 years in good health.

This clonotype showed up just a few times. This chain joins TRBV28 and TRBJ2-5, with D possibly being TRBD2 (6 bases). CDR3 length equals 14 residues. CDR1 and CDR2 from the germline V gene are MDHEN and SYDVKM. The V end was cut by 3 bases, the J end by 1 base, with 9 bases between. This CDR3 reads CASSFSSVQETQYF. The CDR3, as DNA: TGTGCCAGCAGTTTCTCTAGCGTCCAAGAGACCCAGTACTTC.

This clonotype was seen a handful of times. CDR3 amino acids: CSARSRLPTDTQYF. DNA for the CDR3: TGCAGTGCCCGAAGTCGACTACCCACAGATACGCAGTATTTT. The gene calls are TRBV20-1 and TRBJ2-3; D perhaps matches TRBD2 (5 bases). The germline CDR1 and CDR2 sequences are DFQATT and SNEGSKA (reference sequence). Between the trimmed V and J ends, which lost 6 bases and 2 bases, there was a span of 15 bases. The CDR3 is 14 residues long.

This clonotype was observed a single time. The chain combines TRBV20-1 with TRBJ2-7; TRBD1 matches 7 bases. The ends lost 4 bases at V and 6 bases at J; junction bases unmatched: 12. The germline V gene encodes CDR1 DFQATT and CDR2 SNEGSKA (reference sequence). The CDR3 extends over 14 amino acids. In DNA, the CDR3 is TGCAGTGCTATACACCGGACAGGAAAATGCGAGCAGTACTTC. It specifies CSAIHRTGKCEQYF.

This clonotype was seen more than once but under ten times. This chain uses TRBV5-1 with TRBJ2-7; no definite D call. This CDR3 is 13 amino acids long. Germline assignment: CDR1 SGHRS and CDR2 YFSETQ. With 1 base removed from V and 3 bases from J, the gap between germline ends came to 8 bases. The CDR3 here is CASSLSQLYEQYF. CDR3 in DNA: TGCGCCAGCAGCTTGAGCCAGCTCTACGAGCAGTACTTC.

The chain has TRBV5-1 and TRBJ2-4, with 9 bases matching TRBD1. The DNA end is more similar to TRBJ2-7, so the J call may be wrong. Germline values: CDR1 SGHRS, CDR2 YFSETQ. The CDR3 loop spans 16 amino acids. Here the CDR3 DNA reads TGCGCCAGCAGCCCGGACAGGGGAAGGAACAACGACGAGCAGTACTTC. As protein: CASSPDRGRNNDEQYF.

This chain joins TRBV7-2 and TRBJ1-5, with 9 bases that match TRBD1. This CDR3 has 16 residues. Per the germline V gene, CDR1 is SGHTA and CDR2 is FQGNSA. The V segment lost 5 bases and the J segment 5 bases; nucleotides outside the gene matches: 10. The CDR3 nucleotides are TGTGCCAGCAGCCAGAGCCGGGACAGGGCCCATCAGCCCCAGCATTTT. Translation: CASSQSRDRAHQPQHF.

This clonotype came up once. V and J are TRBV4-3 and TRBJ2-1; 7 bases match TRBD2. CDR1 is LGHNA and CDR2 is YSLEER in the germline V gene. The CDR3 is 13 amino acids. J gave up 12 bases and V 0 bases, and 5 bases lay outside the gene matches. The DNA of the CDR3 is TGCGCCAGCAGCCAAGATTGGGAGCGGGGGCAGTTCTTC. Amino acids: CASSQDWERGQFF.

This clonotype was seen more than once but under ten times. This chain uses TRBV15 with TRBJ2-5, with 7 bases aligning to TRBD2. The CDR3 consists of 13 residues. Germline V gene sequence: CDR1 LNHNV, CDR2 YYDKDF (reference sequence). With V trimmed by 0 bases and J by 11 bases, 6 bases remained unmatched. This CDR3 is CATSRDSGPRQYF. The CDR3 nucleotides read TGTGCCACCAGCAGAGATAGCGGGCCTCGGCAGTACTTC.

The chain has TRBV2 and TRBJ2-3, with 12 positions matching TRBD2. With V trimmed by 6 bases and J by 2 bases, 15 bases remained unmatched. The germline V gene has CDR1 SNHLY and CDR2 FYNNEI. This CDR3 has 19 residues. For the CDR3, the DNA is TGTGCCAGCAGATGGACACGACCGGGACTAGCGGGCTTCACAGATACGCAGTATTTT. Amino acids: CASRWTRPGLAGFTDTQYF.

This chain uses TRBV20-1 with TRBJ2-5; unclear D gene. The CDR3 runs 12 residues. The V and J ends lost 5 bases and 2 bases respectively, with 9 bases between them. Germline values: CDR1 DFQATT, CDR2 SNEGSKA (reference sequence). CDR3 protein: CSAPRSQETQYF. The CDR3 DNA sequence: TGCAGTGCTCCTAGGTCACAAGAGACCCAGTACTTC.

This chain uses TRBV6-6 with TRBJ1-2, with 8 positions matching TRBD1. Trimming removed 2 bases from V and 5 bases from J; junction bases left unmatched: 10. Germline V gene sequence: CDR1 MNHNY, CDR2 SVGAGI (reference sequence). This CDR3 contains 16 residues. The CDR3 region has the DNA TGTGCCAGCAGTTACCCTTCAGGGGGCGTTTTATATGGCTACACCTTC. Its translation is CASSYPSGGVLYGYTF.

In DNA form, the CDR3 reads TGCAGTGCTCAAGCGGGCACAGATACGCAGTATTTT. This gives the protein CSAQAGTDTQYF. V and J are TRBV20-1 and TRBJ2-3; D possibly corresponds to TRBD2 (5 bases). The V and J ends lost 5 bases and 1 base respectively, with 7 bases between them. Germline CDR1 DFQATT, CDR2 SNEGSKA (reference sequence). There are 12 residues in the CDR3.

This chain uses TRBV14 with TRBJ2-4, with 8 bases aligning to TRBD2. The DNA end favors TRBJ2-7, so the J call may be wrong. Germline V lookup: CDR1 SGHDN, CDR2 FVKESK. This CDR3 comprises 15 residues. The chain's CDR3 is CASSQDQAGAYEQYF. In nucleotides, the CDR3 is TGTGCCAGCAGCCAAGATCAAGCGGGAGCCTACGAGCAGTACTTC.

The chain is built from TRBV20-1 and TRBJ2-7; D uncertain. Germline CDR1 and CDR2: DFQATT and SNEGSKA (reference sequence). V was cut by 6 bases and J by 2 bases, with 11 bases left in between. The CDR3 has 12 amino acids. CDR3 sequence (DNA): TGCAGTGCACTTAACGGACCCTACGAGCAGTACTTC. Its protein product is CSALNGPYEQYF.

The rearrangement links TRBV6-2 or TRBV6-3 to TRBJ2-1; TRBD2 agrees at 10 bases. The CDR3 runs 16 residues. V dropped 2 bases and J dropped 7; count of bases not matched to a gene: 8. Germline V gene data show CDR1 as MNHEY and CDR2 as SVGEGT. This CDR3 is CASSYAGLAGVNEQFF. The CDR3 DNA reads TGTGCCAGCAGTTACGCCGGGCTAGCGGGAGTGAATGAGCAGTTCTTC.

V usage is TRBV7-8 and J usage is TRBJ1-2; D is perhaps TRBD1 (5 bases). V was shortened by 3 bases and J by 8 bases, with 19 bases between the two germline ends. From germline, CDR1 is SGHVS and CDR2 FQNEAQ. There are 15 residues in the CDR3. CDR3 residues: CASSLEGIESYGYTF. For the CDR3, the DNA is TGTGCCAGCAGCTTGGAGGGGATAGAAAGCTACGGCTACACCTTC.

The genes are TRBV20-1 and TRBJ2-1; 10 nucleotides match TRBD2. Per germline, CDR1 DFQATT and CDR2 SNEGSKA (reference sequence). This CDR3 has 16 amino acids. V was clipped by 0 bases and J by 7 bases; unmatched bases: 9. CDR3 amino acids: CSARDPLAGVANEQFF. For the CDR3, the DNA is TGCAGTGCTAGAGATCCTCTAGCGGGAGTCGCTAATGAGCAGTTCTTC.

The gene calls are TRBV4-2 and TRBJ2-5, with a possible D match to TRBD2 (5 bases). Germline CDR1 LGHNA, CDR2 YNFKEQ. V lost 0 bases and J lost 11, with 19 bases in between. The CDR3 runs to 15 residues. The DNA of the CDR3 is TGTGCCAGCAGCCAAGATTTGACTACCTACAATGAGCAGTACTTC. It specifies CASSQDLTTYNEQYF.

The chain employs TRBV5-5 and TRBJ2-1, with D perhaps TRBD1 or TRBD2 (6 bases each). The CDR3 spans 16 residues. Trimming left V 6 bases short and J 0 bases short, with 16 bases between. Germline V gene sequence: CDR1 SGHKS, CDR2 YYEKEE (reference sequence). CDR3 in amino acids: CASIPGAASSYNEQFF. DNA for the CDR3: TGTGCCAGCATCCCGGGGGCCGCTAGCTCCTACAATGAGCAGTTCTTC.

This clonotype has more than one count but fewer than ten. The chain uses TRBV10-3 and TRBJ1-1; 8 bases agree with TRBD1. J lost 6 bases, V lost 2 bases, and 8 bases had no gene match. Per the germline V gene, CDR1 is ENHRY and CDR2 is SYGVKD. There are 15 residues in the CDR3. The chain's CDR3 is CAISEPLTGAAEAFF. The CDR3 region has the DNA TGTGCCATCAGTGAGCCCCTGACAGGGGCGGCTGAAGCTTTCTTT.

This chain uses TRBV6-6 with TRBJ1-1; D remains unclear. The CDR3 is 13 amino acids. Germline values: CDR1 MNHNY, CDR2 SVGAGI (reference sequence). Trimming left V 10 bases short and J 4 bases short, with 16 bases between. The CDR3: CATISRSGTEAFF. As DNA, the CDR3 is TGTGCCACCATAAGTCGTTCTGGCACTGAAGCTTTCTTT.

This clonotype was counted only a few times. The CDR3 sequence: CATSGTRDRATDTQYF. DNA of the CDR3: TGTGCCACCAGTGGGACGCGGGACAGGGCCACAGATACGCAGTATTTT. The chain combines TRBV24-1 with TRBJ2-3, with 9 bases lining up with TRBD1. With V trimmed by 5 bases and J by 2 bases, 7 bases remained unmatched. The germline CDR1 and CDR2 sequences are KGHDR and SFDVKD. This CDR3 has 16 amino acids.

This clonotype has more than one count but fewer than ten. V is TRBV11-2 and J is TRBJ2-3, with a weak D call TRBD2 (6 bases). CDR1 and CDR2 (germline): SGHAT, FQNNGV. CDR3 length equals 15 residues. Trimming took off 1 base at V and 6 bases at J, with 14 bases between the two ends. The CDR3 sequence: CASSLVGGRSDTQYF. The CDR3 DNA sequence: TGTGCCAGCAGCTTAGTGGGGGGACGTTCCGATACGCAGTATTTT.